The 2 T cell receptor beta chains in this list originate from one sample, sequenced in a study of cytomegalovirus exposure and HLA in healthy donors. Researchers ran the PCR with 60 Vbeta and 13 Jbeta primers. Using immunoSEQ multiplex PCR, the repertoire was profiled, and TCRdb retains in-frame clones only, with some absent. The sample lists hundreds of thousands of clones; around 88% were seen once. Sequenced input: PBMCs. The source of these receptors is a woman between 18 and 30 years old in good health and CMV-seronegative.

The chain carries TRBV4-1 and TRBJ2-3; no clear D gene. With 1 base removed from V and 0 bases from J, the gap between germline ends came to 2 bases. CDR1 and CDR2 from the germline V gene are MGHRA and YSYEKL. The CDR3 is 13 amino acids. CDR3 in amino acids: CASSQASTDTQYF. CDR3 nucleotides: TGCGCCAGCAGCCAAGCGAGCACAGATACGCAGTATTTT.

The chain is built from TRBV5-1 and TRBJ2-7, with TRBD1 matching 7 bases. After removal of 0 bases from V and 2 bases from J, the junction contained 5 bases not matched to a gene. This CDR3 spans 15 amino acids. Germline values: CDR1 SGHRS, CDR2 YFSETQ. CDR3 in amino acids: CASSLGAQGTYEQYF. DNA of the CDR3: TGCGCCAGCAGCTTGGGGGCACAGGGGACCTACGAGCAGTACTTC.